This TCR beta chain was recorded in a study of PD-1 blockade in classical Hodgkin lymphoma (dated by TCRdb to about 2020). With regard to the full study: Nivolumab dosing was 3 mg/kg intravenously every 2 weeks, continuing until either disease progression or unacceptable toxicity. The study used CyTOF and TCR beta sequencing to define a peripheral blood immune signature of response to PD-1 blockade in classical Hodgkin lymphoma.

Genomic DNA was extracted with the Qiagen DNeasy kit from unsorted PBMCs and from negatively selected CD4+ and CD8+ fractions. TCR beta CDR3 regions were amplified by immunoSEQ multiplex PCR using primers annealing to V and J segments. A synthetic immune receptor repertoire was used to minimize amplification bias, and any remaining bias was removed computationally after sequencing. On the study's bioinformatics: Repertoire diversity was quantified as the Shannon entropy index using custom Python scripts. Unsorted, CD4+ and CD8+ repertoires were analyzed separately, except in combined analyses where CD4+ and CD8+ sequences were merged in silico. Clonal expansion was defined as a frequency increase of at least 2-fold after treatment compared with C1D1, and clones undetected at baseline were assigned a pseudocount of 0.5. Clones with 0 or 1 copy at C1D1 were classified as singleton clones, and clones with 2 or more copies were classified as non-singleton clones. Clones expanded in unsorted samples were labelled as CD4+, CD8+ or unknown by matching protein sequences in sorted samples from the same patient. Wilcoxon tests were applied to paired samples to test diversity changes from C1D1 to C4D1. TCRdb retrieved this table from immuneACCESS and kept in-frame rearrangements only. Not all clones are present; in checked studies, unresolved V genes account for under half, and no reason is known for the remainder. V and J calls and clone size are given by that table; D and trimming were obtained from the DNA. The sample table shows around 30,000 clones, and 90% to 95% are seen once. Around 0.3% of the sample rests with the top ten.

Taken from the germline V gene, the CDR1 and CDR2 loops are MDHEN and SYDVKM. Trimming accounts for 4 bases at V and 2 bases at J, while the number of junction bases matched to no gene is 20. The CDR3 sequence holds 19 residues, the cysteine and phenylalanine included. Only CDR3 DNA is held: 57 bases, read in frame from base 1. Study-wide conclusions, independent of this receptor: Baseline TCR diversity was reported to be lower in newly diagnosed patients than in healthy donors, and even lower in relapsed/refractory patients. By C4D1, a significant rise was seen in CD4+ TCR diversity but not in CD8+ TCR diversity (p=0.0027 vs p=0.16), and the rise was most apparent among complete responders (p=0.02). The study was limited to a single clinical trial cohort, and causes of repertoire differences, possibly disease activity or prior therapy, remained undefined. Lower diversity was seen in patients whose nivolumab began less than 1 year after ASCT, and these patients were left out of later analyses so that immune reconstitution would not confound the results. Trial patients with a complete response had baseline diversity similar to that of newly diagnosed patients, while partial responders and progressors had significantly lower diversity.

The label giving this sample's time point can be read as: cycle 4 day 1 (C4D1), after less than 7 weeks of nivolumab. Every trial patient had relapsed after autologous stem cell transplantation, and cohorts A, B and C differed in prior brentuximab vedotin exposure. Using a Miltenyi CD4+ T cell isolation kit, CD4+ T cells were purified from thawed PBMCs through magnetic negative selection. The trial cohort comprised 56 patients with relapsed/refractory classical Hodgkin lymphoma whose best overall responses were complete response, partial response or progressive disease. Single-agent nivolumab was administered to trial patients in the multi-cohort phase II CheckMate 205 trial. An independent review committee assessed best overall response by applying the 2007 International Working Group response criteria. Trial PBMCs were collected immediately before nivolumab initiation (C1D1) and during therapy at cycle 2 day 1 and cycle 4 day 1. Peripheral blood was collected in 8 mL Vacutainer Cell Preparation Tubes, from which PBMCs were isolated by centrifugation and then cryopreserved. Purified CD4+ and CD8+ fractions were prepared only for cases with an additional available PBMC sample. On LS columns in a quadroMACS separator, the magnetically labelled cells were depleted, and the flow-through was collected as the purified fraction.

A note on this clone: Its antigen remains unidentified. No per-base quality is available; no much larger clone lies one base away.

Rearrangement joined TRBV28 to TRBJ2-7, with 7 bases in between that match TRBD2. This receptor was identified in a human donor with classical Hodgkin lymphoma. Sample: CD4+ T cells from blood, taken before the fourth cycle of nivolumab. For the CDR3, the sequence is CASSSRGRRASGLPYEQYF. The DNA reads as follows: TGTGCCAGCAGTTCCCGGGGCCGCAGGGCTAGCGGACTGCCCTACGAGCAGTACTTC. When the CDR3 is completed using the reference TRBV28 and TRBJ2-7 genes on either side, the full variable domain is DVKVTQSSRYLVKRTGEKVFLECVQDMDHENMFWYRQDPGLGLRLIYFSYDVKMKEKGDIPEGYSVSREKKERFSLILESASTNQTSMYLCASSSRGRRASGLPYEQYFGPGTRLTVT.